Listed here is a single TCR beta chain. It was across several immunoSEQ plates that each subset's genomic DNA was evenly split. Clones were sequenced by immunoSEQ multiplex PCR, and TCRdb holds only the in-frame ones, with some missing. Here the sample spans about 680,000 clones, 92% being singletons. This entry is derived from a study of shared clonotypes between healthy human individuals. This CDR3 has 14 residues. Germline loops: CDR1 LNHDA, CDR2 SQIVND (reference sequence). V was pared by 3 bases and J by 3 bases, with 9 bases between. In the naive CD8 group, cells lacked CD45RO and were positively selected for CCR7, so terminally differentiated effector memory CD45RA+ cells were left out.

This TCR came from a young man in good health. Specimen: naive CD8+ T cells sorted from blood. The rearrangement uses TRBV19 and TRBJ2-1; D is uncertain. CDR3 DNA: TGTGCCAGTAGTATGGTCACTAACTACAATGAGCAGTTCTTC. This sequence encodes CASSMVTNYNEQFF.